Shown below are 3 T cell receptor beta chains from a single sample sequenced in a study of CD8 T cells in Susac syndrome. It was with random hexamers that roughly 0.45 to 1 ug RNA was reverse transcribed. TCRdb passed the immunoSEQ multiplex PCR reads through MiXCR, listing each CDR3 protein once. The sample holds about 300,000 distinct CDR3 sequences, around 91% seen once. Material: CD8+ T cells from PBMCs. The receptor source for this set is a human donor with multiple sclerosis.

The genes are TRBV30 and TRBJ2-1; TRBD2 matches at 8 bases. This CDR3 comprises 15 residues. Trimming cost V 0 bases and J 6 bases; bases outside gene matches: 7. Germline CDR1 and CDR2: GTSNPN and SVGIG (reference sequence). CDR3 in DNA: TGTGCCTGGAGTGTACTGGCGGGAGGAGCCAATGAGCAGTTCTTC. This translates into CAWSVLAGGANEQFF. Full variable domain (missing parts from reference TRBV30 and TRBJ2-1): SQTIHQWPATLVQPVGSPLSLECTVEGTSNPNLYWYRQAAGRGLQLLFYSVGIGQISSEVPQNLSASRPQDRQFILSSKKLLLSDSGFYLCAWSVLAGGANEQFFGPGTRLTVL.

This clonotype has just a few counts. V and J are TRBV6-4 and TRBJ2-2, with TRBD1 identical over 10 bases. CDR1 MRHNA and CDR2 SNTAGT come from the germline V gene. The CDR3 is 16 residues long. The J segment lost 6 bases and the V segment lost 3 bases, leaving 7 bases of the junction unmatched. The DNA of the CDR3 is TGTGCCAGCAGTGAGGGCGACGGACAGGGGGCCGGGGAGCTGTTTTTT. It translates to CASSEGDGQGAGELFF.

This chain joins TRBV9 and TRBJ2-1; tentative D call: TRBD2 (6 bases). CDR3 size: 14 residues. Germline V gene data show CDR1 as SGDLS and CDR2 as YYNGEE. Trimming pared 6 bases from V and 5 bases from J, leaving 15 bases between. As DNA, the CDR3 is TGTGCCAGCACCGGCCGGAGGGGTGACAATGAGCAGTTCTTC. Its translation: CASTGRRGDNEQFF.